These 19 T cell receptor beta chains were sequenced from one sample in a study of shared clonotypes between healthy human individuals. Measured with immunoSEQ multiplex PCR; TCRdb has only the in-frame clones, and not every one. The table records some 1,900,000 clones, roughly 95% of them present only once. Terminally differentiated effector memory CD45RA+ cells were left out of the naive CD8 fraction, which was CD45RO-negative and positively selected for CCR7. What was sequenced was naive CD8+ T cells sorted from blood. The receptors originated from a man younger than 35 in good health.

V and J are TRBV19 and TRBJ1-1; D is ambiguous. Germline loops: CDR1 LNHDA, CDR2 SQIVND (reference sequence). V was cut by 6 bases and J by 5 bases, with 13 bases left in between. The CDR3 is made up of 13 amino acids. The CDR3 nucleotides are TGTGCCAGTAGCCATCTTGAAGGAACTGAAGCTTTCTTT. Translation: CASSHLEGTEAFF.

The chain uses TRBV7-9 and TRBJ1-2; tentatively, D is TRBD1 (5 bases). With 5 bases removed from V and 3 bases from J, the gap between germline ends came to 13 bases. Germline assignment: CDR1 SEHNR and CDR2 FQNEAQ (reference sequence). The CDR3 contains 14 residues. CDR3 amino acids: CASSARDGDYGYTF. In DNA, the CDR3 is TGTGCCAGCAGCGCAAGGGACGGAGACTATGGCTACACCTTC. Full variable domain (rest looked up from reference TRBV7-9 and TRBJ1-2): DTGVSQNPRHKITKRGQNVTFRCDPISEHNRLYWYRQTLGQGPEFLTYFQNEAQLEKSRLLSDRFSAERPKGSFSTLEIQRTEQGDSAMYLCASSARDGDYGYTFGSGTRLTVV.

The chain is built from TRBV5-1 and TRBJ2-2; the D gene is possibly TRBD1 (5 bases). V was clipped by 0 bases and J by 0 bases, with 6 bases between them. The CDR3 has 15 amino acids. Per germline, CDR1 SGHRS and CDR2 YFSETQ. The CDR3 reads CASSLGQPNTGELFF. The CDR3 DNA reads as TGCGCCAGCAGCTTGGGACAGCCGAACACCGGGGAGCTGTTTTTT.

On this clone itself: The identical CDR3 is also encoded by other nucleotide sequences in the sample. CDR3 amino acids: CASSILGTDTQYF. DNA of the CDR3: TGTGCCAGCAGTATTCTGGGCACAGATACGCAGTATTTT. This chain connects TRBV27 to TRBJ2-3; no reliable D call. The germline CDR1 and CDR2 sequences are MNHEY and SMNVEV (reference sequence). The CDR3 is 13 amino acids. Between the trimmed V and J ends, which lost 5 bases and 1 base, there was a span of 7 bases.

The chain couples TRBV6-1 to TRBJ2-3, with 8 bases that match TRBD2. The CDR3 is 16 residues long. Losses at the gene ends were 1 base for V and 4 bases for J; bases not matched to a gene: 7. Per germline, CDR1 MNHNS and CDR2 SASEGT. CDR3 protein: CASSEVLAGMSDTQYF. In DNA form, the CDR3 reads TGTGCCAGCAGTGAAGTATTAGCGGGAATGTCAGATACGCAGTATTTT.

A word on this clone: Other DNA sequences from this sample encode an identical CDR3 as well. V is TRBV27 and J is TRBJ2-1; weak D call: TRBD1 (5 bases). V was pared by 2 bases and J by 6 bases, with 5 bases between. Germline loops: CDR1 MNHEY, CDR2 SMNVEV (reference sequence). This CDR3 is built from 12 residues. The CDR3 sequence: CASSLRGNEQFF. The CDR3 DNA is TGTGCCAGCAGTTTAAGGGGCAATGAGCAGTTCTTC.

This clone was counted only a few times. The chain carries TRBV10-2 and TRBJ2-7; no clear D gene. V was pared by 2 bases and J by 3 bases, with 11 bases between. Germline loops: CDR1 WSHSY, CDR2 SAAADI. This CDR3 has 14 residues. The CDR3 DNA sequence: TGCGCCAGCAGTGAGCATATCGTAAGCTACGAGCAGTACTTC. It codes for CASSEHIVSYEQYF.

The chain joins TRBV7-8 to TRBJ2-7, with D perhaps matching TRBD1 or TRBD2 (5 bases each). The CDR3 has 16 residues. Deletions cut 3 bases from V and 0 bases from J, with 15 bases between. The germline V gene encodes CDR1 SGHVS and CDR2 FQNEAQ. The CDR3 loop reads CASSLVLGELSYEQYF. The CDR3 DNA follows: TGTGCCAGCAGCTTGGTATTGGGGGAGCTCTCCTACGAGCAGTACTTC.

The V gene is TRBV10-3, the J gene TRBJ1-2; D unresolved. Per the germline V gene, CDR1 is ENHRY and CDR2 is SYGVKD. The CDR3 runs to 16 residues. Trimming stripped 5 bases from V and 0 bases from J, with 16 bases between. The CDR3 coding sequence is TGTGCCATCAGTAACTGGGAGAACCCTTCTAACTATGGCTACACCTTC. It translates to CAISNWENPSNYGYTF.

This chain connects TRBV11-2 to TRBJ2-7, with D uncertain. This CDR3 spans 14 amino acids. V was cut by 0 bases and J by 0 bases, with 6 bases left in between. Germline V gene lookup returns CDR1 SGHAT and CDR2 FQNNGV. The CDR3 here is CASSLDLDSYEQYF. In DNA, the CDR3 is TGTGCCAGCAGCTTAGACCTGGACTCCTACGAGCAGTACTTC.

The chain uses TRBV6-1 and TRBJ1-1, with 8 bases fitting TRBD1. Germline values: CDR1 MNHNS, CDR2 SASEGT. The CDR3 spans 17 residues. V dropped 1 base and J dropped 3; count of bases not matched to a gene: 10. This CDR3 is CASSEVAGGALDTEAFF. DNA for the CDR3: TGTGCCAGCAGTGAAGTGGCAGGGGGCGCGTTAGACACTGAAGCTTTCTTT.

The chain links TRBV30 to TRBJ1-5; possible D gene TRBD1, 6 bases. The CDR3 is 14 amino acids. Trimming took off 2 bases at V and 7 bases at J, with 15 bases between the two ends. Germline CDR1 GTSNPN, CDR2 SVGIG (reference sequence). CDR3 DNA: TGTGCCTGGAGTCCCCCCAGGGGTCGGCAGCCCCAGCATTTT. Its protein is CAWSPPRGRQPQHF.

In this sample, this clone turned up once. The chain has TRBV11-2 and TRBJ1-4; D gene ambiguous. From germline, CDR1 is SGHAT and CDR2 FQNNGV. There are 15 residues in the CDR3. V was trimmed by 1 base and J by 7 bases, leaving 13 bases between them. The CDR3, as DNA: TGTGCCAGCAGCTTAGCGGGTTTTAGCCCTGAAAAACTGTTTTTT. Translation: CASSLAGFSPEKLFF.

The chain has TRBV4-3 and TRBJ2-7, with TRBD2 matching 7 bases. The germline V gene encodes CDR1 LGHNA and CDR2 YSLEER. V was clipped by 0 bases and J by 3 bases; unmatched bases: 5. This CDR3 contains 15 residues. The CDR3 loop reads CASSQDNSGIYEQYF. Here the CDR3 DNA reads TGCGCCAGCAGCCAAGATAACAGCGGGATCTACGAGCAGTACTTC.

Worth noting for this clone: At the DNA level, this CDR3 is encoded by other sequences in the same sample as well. This chain joins TRBV6-5 and TRBJ2-2; D perhaps matches TRBD2 (5 bases). V lost 2 bases to trimming and J lost 7 bases, with 8 bases between them. Germline CDR1 MNHEY, CDR2 SVGAGI. This CDR3 spans 13 amino acids. The CDR3 sequence is CASSYGGGGELFF. DNA for the CDR3: TGTGCCAGCAGTTACGGCGGAGGCGGGGAGCTGTTTTTT.

The gene calls are TRBV6-1 and TRBJ1-1; no clear D gene. V lost 1 base, J lost 0 bases, and 12 bases lay in between. Germline V lookup: CDR1 MNHNS, CDR2 SASEGT. The CDR3 runs 16 residues. The CDR3 DNA reads as TGTGCCAGCAGTGAAGAAGGGTTTAGTATGAACACTGAAGCTTTCTTT. This translates into CASSEEGFSMNTEAFF.

The rearrangement joins TRBV27 to TRBJ2-2; D is possibly TRBD1 or TRBD2 (6 bases each). The CDR3 sequence is 15 residues long. CDR1 and CDR2 from the germline V gene are MNHEY and SMNVEV (reference sequence). Between the trimmed V and J ends, which lost 5 bases and 1 base, there was a span of 11 bases. DNA of the CDR3: TGTGCCAGCAGTCCGGGGGCTCTGAACACCGGGGAGCTGTTTTTT. Translated: CASSPGALNTGELFF.

This clone has a single count. This chain uses TRBV27 with TRBJ1-1; no reliable D call. The CDR3 is 13 residues long. Germline V gene data show CDR1 as MNHEY and CDR2 as SMNVEV (reference sequence). Trimming cost V 2 bases and J 3 bases, with 7 bases left between them. The CDR3 region has the DNA TGTGCCAGCAGTTTAAGGTCGGACACTGAAGCTTTCTTT. Its protein is CASSLRSDTEAFF.

Comments on this clone: Other DNA sequences in the same sample also yield this CDR3. This chain connects TRBV27 to TRBJ2-7, with D unclear. V was clipped by 5 bases and J by 2 bases, with 4 bases between them. This CDR3 spans 11 amino acids. CDR1 and CDR2 from the germline V gene are MNHEY and SMNVEV (reference sequence). DNA of the CDR3: TGTGCCAGCAGTCTAACCTACGAGCAGTACTTC. Translating gives CASSLTYEQYF.